The 15 T cell receptor beta chains below come from one sample, sequenced in a study of tumor and adjacent non-tumor tissue in lung cancer. RNA was extracted from bulk tissue without any cell sorting. The library came from three nested PCR rounds adapted from ARM-PCR protocols. MiXCR, applied by TCRdb to the multiplex PCR reads, yields one record per CDR3 protein. The table shows more than 85,000 distinct CDR3 sequences, with approximately 57% occurring only once. Sample: lung tumor tissue. The receptors here all came from a man in his 70s with non-small cell lung cancer.

With respect to this clonotype: The junction does not match germline at one end; this may be a read error. The V gene is TRBV29-1, the J gene TRBJ2-1; TRBD2 aligns across 7 bases. CDR1 and CDR2 (germline): SQVTM, ANQGSEA. The CDR3 has 12 residues. The DNA of the CDR3 is TGCAGCGTTGGTGGCGCGGGAGATGAGCTGTTCTTC. Residues: CSVGGAGDELFF.

This clonotype has a single count. This chain connects TRBV6-5 to TRBJ1-5; tentative D call: TRBD1 (6 bases). Germline loops: CDR1 MNHEY, CDR2 SVGAGI. CDR3 length: 15 residues. This CDR3 is CVSQGGQSLNQPQHF. In DNA form, the CDR3 reads TGTGTAAGCCAAGGAGGACAGAGTCTCAATCAGCCCCAGCATTTT.

Notes on this clonotype: Relative to the germline gene, one junction end is altered; a read error may explain this. The J gene is TRBJ2-3, the V gene TRBV29-1, with 7 bases that match TRBD1. CDR3 length: 20 residues. The germline V gene encodes CDR1 SQVTM and CDR2 ANQGSEA. CDR3 nucleotide sequence: TGCAGCGCGAGACAGGGAGTGAGCACCAGAGGTTTGATCGGAACAGATACGCGGTATTTC. Translated, it gives CSARQGVSTRGLIGTDTRYF.

A remark on this clonotype: A much more abundant neighbour one base away suggests this may be a read error. This chain connects TRBV6-1 to TRBJ2-7; D is ambiguous. The CDR3 runs to 13 residues. Germline V gene sequence: CDR1 MNHNS, CDR2 SASEGT. Here the CDR3 DNA reads TGTGCCAGCAGTACGGGCGGCTCCTACGAGCAGCACTTC. It specifies CASSTGGSYEQHF.

With respect to this clonotype: One end of the junction is discordant with germline, which a read error may explain. The chain employs TRBV10-3 and TRBJ2-3; D call uncertain. The CDR3 runs 14 residues. Germline CDR1 ENHRY, CDR2 SYGVKD. CDR3 region: CTISETCDTDMQYF. For the CDR3, the DNA is TGTACCATCAGTGAGACGTGTGACACAGATATGCAGTATTTT.

This clonotype has only one observation. A read error may explain this, as a much larger clone is one base away. The chain carries TRBV6-1 and TRBJ1-4, with TRBD1 as a possible D gene (5 bases). Germline CDR1 reads MNHNS; CDR2 reads SASEGT. The CDR3 has 19 residues. The chain's CDR3 is CASSVRFRDGQTTSEKLFF. CDR3 DNA sequence: TGTGCCAGCAGTGTTCGCTTCCGGGACGGGCAAACAACTAGTGAAAAACTGTTTTTT.

As for this clonotype: At one end the junction does not follow the germline gene, possibly because of a read error. This chain links TRBV11-2 with TRBJ2-7, with TRBD2 matching over 10 bases. Germline CDR1 reads SGHAT; CDR2 reads FQNNGV. The CDR3 runs 17 residues. The CDR3 nucleotides are TGTGCCAGCAGCTTAAATCCGGGTCTAGCGGGAGTTCGCGTGCAGTGCTTC. It codes for CASSLNPGLAGVRVQCF.

This sequence joins TRBV30 and TRBJ1-3; D is ambiguous. Trimming stripped 3 bases from V and 5 bases from J, with 8 bases between. In germline, CDR1 is GTSNPN, CDR2 SVGIG (reference sequence). This CDR3 is 12 amino acids long. The CDR3 DNA sequence: TGTGCCTGGAGAGTTGTCCGAAACACCATATATTTT. Translated: CAWRVVRNTIYF.

Only a few counts were recorded for this clonotype. The junction and the germline gene differ at one end; a read error may be behind it. This chain connects TRBV11-1 to TRBJ2-6; D unclear. The CDR3 loop spans 15 amino acids. Germline V gene data show CDR1 as SGHAT and CDR2 as FQDESV (reference sequence). Here the CDR3 reads CASSRTFSGANVLTF. For the CDR3, the DNA is TGCGCCAGCAGCCGCACTTTCTCTGGGGCCAACGTCCTGACTTTC.

This clonotype was observed a few times. This may stem from a read error, because a much larger clone lies one nucleotide away. J is TRBJ2-5 and V is TRBV12-3 or TRBV12-4, with D tentatively TRBD1 (6 bases). Trimming pared 1 base from V and 7 bases from J, leaving 16 bases between. CDR3 length equals 15 residues. DNA for the CDR3: TGTGCCAGCAGTTTAGGTAACAGGGCCCGAGGGACCCAGTACTTC. As protein: CASSLGNRARGTQYF.

Points on this clonotype: A read error may account for a junction end that differs from germline. This rearrangement joins TRBV10-3 to TRBJ1-2; 7 bases align to TRBD1. Germline-derived CDR1 and CDR2 are ENHRY and SYGVKD. The CDR3 runs to 12 residues. DNA of the CDR3: TGTATCATCAGCCAGGGGGGCTATGGCTACACATTC. It translates to CIISQGGYGYTF.

Of note for this clonotype: Because the CDR3 is missing its conserved closing phenylalanine or tryptophan, this is likely a read error. The chain combines TRBV28 with TRBJ1-6; the D gene is possibly TRBD1 (5 bases). CDR1 MDHEN and CDR2 SYDVKM come from the germline V gene. This CDR3 comprises 14 residues. V was pared by 3 bases and J by 7 bases, with 10 bases between. The CDR3 sequence is CASSFHRRNSPLHA. In nucleotides, the CDR3 is TGTGCCAGCAGTTTCCACAGGCGGAATTCACCCCTCCACGCT.

The table lists this clonotype with many counts. This chain connects TRBV21-1 to TRBJ2-3; the table's D call, TRBD2, has no DNA check behind it. TRBV21-1 is a listed pseudogene. The CDR3 is 18 residues long. This chain's CDR3 is CASSRRESGIRSTDTQYF. In DNA, the CDR3 is TGTGCCAGCAGCCGCCGGGAGAGCGGGATAAGAAGCACAGATACGCAGTATTTT.

This clonotype was observed a single time. A read error may produce the germline difference seen at one junction end. DNA for the CDR3: TGTACCAGCAGTTTATCGGGGGGGCGTCTAGGCTACACCTTC. Translated, it gives CTSSLSGGRLGYTF. The rearrangement links TRBV28 to TRBJ1-2; the D gene is possibly TRBD1 (6 bases). Germline V lookup: CDR1 MDHEN, CDR2 SYDVKM. The CDR3 runs to 14 residues.

With regard to this clonotype: One base away lies a much larger clone, so this may be a sequencing read error. The genes are TRBV20-1 and TRBJ2-1, with TRBD2 matching 9 bases. CDR3 length equals 15 residues. The germline CDR1 and CDR2 sequences are DFQATT and SNEGSKA (reference sequence). The CDR3 DNA is TGCAGTACTAGGGGTGTAGCGGGAGTCTACAATGAGCAGTTCTTC. Translation gives CSTRGVAGVYNEQFF.